This T cell receptor beta chain was recorded in a study of blood T cell repertoires in COVID-19. Assay: immunoSEQ multiplex PCR; the TCRdb copy retains only in-frame clones and omits some. The sample gives some 150,000 clones, 80% to 90% of which show up once; about 3.5% is in the top ten. The sequence came from a man in his 70s with acute or convalescent COVID-19. Material for sequencing was peripheral blood.

In DNA, the CDR3 is TGTGCCAGCAGTTCAGGACAGTATAGCTACGAGCAGTACTTC. As protein: CASSSGQYSYEQYF. V gene TRBV28 combines with J gene TRBJ2-7, with D maybe TRBD1 (6 bases). With 4 bases removed from V and 3 bases from J, the gap between germline ends came to 13 bases. The germline CDR1 and CDR2 sequences are MDHEN and SYDVKM. The length of the CDR3 is 14 residues.